This T cell receptor beta chain emerged from a study of blood T cell repertoires in COVID-19. Germline V gene sequence: CDR1 MDHEN, CDR2 SYDVKM. The CDR3 has 16 residues. V was clipped by 1 base and J by 3 bases, with 13 bases between them. Repertoires were generated with immunoSEQ multiplex PCR, while TCRdb's copy carries only in-frame clones and drops some. Here the sample spans about 310,000 clones, over 80% being singletons. Assignment of participants to cohorts was predicated upon participant-reported clinical history. Symptom resolution, clearance, or two negative PCRs marked donors in Cohort 3 as recovered.

The TCR originated in a woman aged 18 to 35 who had recovered from COVID-19. The chain has TRBV28 and TRBJ1-5; D unresolved. Specimen: PBMCs or T cells enriched from blood (not recorded which). The CDR3 reads CASSLSFSGFNQPQHF. CDR3 bases: TGTGCCAGCAGTTTATCTTTTTCGGGGTTCAATCAGCCCCAGCATTTT. The full variable domain, its missing parts supplied by reference TRBV28 and TRBJ1-5, is DVKVTQSSRYLVKRTGEKVFLECVQDMDHENMFWYRQDPGLGLRLIYFSYDVKMKEKGDIPEGYSVSREKKERFSLILESASTNQTSMYLCASSLSFSGFNQPQHFGDGTRLSIL.